This T cell receptor (beta chain) was recorded in a study of low-dose radiotherapy and immunotherapy resistance in tumors. Time point described: before trial treatment. The donors' treatment consisted of nivolumab, ipilimumab, aspirin, low-dose cyclophosphamide and low-dose radiotherapy. Patients with advanced, tumor-infiltrating lymphocyte-negative solid tumors were eligible. TRAV- and TRBV-specific primers primed first-strand cDNA, covering alpha and beta chains. For amplifying TCRs, the PCR ran for approximately 18 cycles with Phusion, which was used together with a constant-region primer and the adapter on the V primers. TCRdb recomputed calls from the reads with MiXCR, one row per CDR3 protein. The data show some 71,000 distinct CDR3 sequences, around 30% seen once. The CDR3 has 16 amino acids. Germline-derived CDR1 and CDR2 are LGHNA and YNFKEQ. V was shortened by 1 base and J by 0 bases, with 10 bases between the two germline ends.

The sequence came from a female donor with ovarian cancer. The input for sequencing was PBMCs, taken before treatment. The chain joins TRBV4-2 to TRBJ1-3; unclear D gene. The CDR3 nucleotides are TGTGCCAGCAGCCAAGCCGGACTGTTCTCTGGAAACACCATATATTTT. This sequence encodes CASSQAGLFSGNTIYF.